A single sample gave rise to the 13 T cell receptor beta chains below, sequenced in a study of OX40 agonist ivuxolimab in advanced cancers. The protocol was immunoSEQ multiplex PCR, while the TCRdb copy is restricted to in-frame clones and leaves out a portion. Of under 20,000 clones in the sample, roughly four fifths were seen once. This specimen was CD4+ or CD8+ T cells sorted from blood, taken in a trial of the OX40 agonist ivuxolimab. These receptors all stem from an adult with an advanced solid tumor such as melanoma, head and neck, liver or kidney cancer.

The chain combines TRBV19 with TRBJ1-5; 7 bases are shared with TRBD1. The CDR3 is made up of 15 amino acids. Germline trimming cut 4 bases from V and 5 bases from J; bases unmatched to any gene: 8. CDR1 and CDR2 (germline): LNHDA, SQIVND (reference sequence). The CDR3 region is CASSTQGGTDQPQHF. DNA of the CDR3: TGTGCCAGTAGTACCCAGGGGGGGACGGATCAGCCCCAGCATTTT. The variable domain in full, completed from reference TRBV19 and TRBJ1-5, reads DGGITQSPKYLFRKEGQNVTLSCEQNLNHDAMYWYRQDPGQGLRLIYYSQIVNDFQKGDIAEGYSVSREKKESFPLTVTSAQKNPTAFYLCASSTQGGTDQPQHFGDGTRLSIL.

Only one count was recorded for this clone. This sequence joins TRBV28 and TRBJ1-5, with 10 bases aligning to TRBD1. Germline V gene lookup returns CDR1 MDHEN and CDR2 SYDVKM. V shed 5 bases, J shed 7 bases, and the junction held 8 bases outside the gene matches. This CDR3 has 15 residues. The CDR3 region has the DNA TGTGCCAGCAGTCGAGACAGGGGGCGAGGACAGCCCCAGCATTTT. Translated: CASSRDRGRGQPQHF.

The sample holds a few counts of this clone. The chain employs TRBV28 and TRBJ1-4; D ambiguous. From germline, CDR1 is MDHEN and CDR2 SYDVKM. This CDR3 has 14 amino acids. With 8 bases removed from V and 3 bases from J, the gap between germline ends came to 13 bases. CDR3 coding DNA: TGTGCCAGCGAGTCCGAGGGCGCTAATGAAAAACTGTTTTTT. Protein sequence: CASESEGANEKLFF.

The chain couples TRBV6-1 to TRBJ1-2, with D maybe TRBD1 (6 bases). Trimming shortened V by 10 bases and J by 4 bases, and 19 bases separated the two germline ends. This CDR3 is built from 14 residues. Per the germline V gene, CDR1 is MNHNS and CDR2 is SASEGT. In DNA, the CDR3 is TGTGCCACCCCATCGAGGGGAGGGGGCTATGGCTACACCTTC. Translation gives CATPSRGGGYGYTF.

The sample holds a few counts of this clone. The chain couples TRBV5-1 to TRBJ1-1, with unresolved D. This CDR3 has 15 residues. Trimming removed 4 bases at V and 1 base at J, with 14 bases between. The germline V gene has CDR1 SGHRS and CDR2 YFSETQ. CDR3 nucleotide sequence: TGCGCCAGCAGCGAAATTCCCGGGCCGAACACTGAAGCTTTCTTT. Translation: CASSEIPGPNTEAFF.

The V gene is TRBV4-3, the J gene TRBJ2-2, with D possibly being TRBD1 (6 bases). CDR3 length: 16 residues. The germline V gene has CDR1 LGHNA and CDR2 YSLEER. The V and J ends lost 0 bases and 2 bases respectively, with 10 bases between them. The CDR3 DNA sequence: TGCGCCAGCAGCCAAGATCGCAGGGGAAACACCGGGGAGCTGTTTTTT. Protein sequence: CASSQDRRGNTGELFF.

CDR3 amino acids: CATSRDRLKRGRVNEQFF. The CDR3 DNA sequence: TGTGCCACCAGCAGAGATCGTCTGAAGCGGGGGAGGGTTAATGAGCAGTTCTTC. The V and J genes are TRBV15 and TRBJ2-1; the match to TRBD2 covers 8 bases. This CDR3 comprises 18 residues. Germline V lookup: CDR1 LNHNV, CDR2 YYDKDF (reference sequence). Trimming took 0 bases from V and 7 from J; bases not matched to a gene: 14.

CDR3 amino acids: CASSQPARRDEKLFF. In nucleotides, the CDR3 is TGTGCCAGCAGTCAACCGGCGCGGCGGGATGAAAAACTGTTTTTT. The chain uses TRBV28 and TRBJ1-4; no firm D call. CDR1 is MDHEN and CDR2 is SYDVKM in the germline V gene. The CDR3 is 15 amino acids. V was shortened by 5 bases and J by 6 bases, with 16 bases between the two germline ends.

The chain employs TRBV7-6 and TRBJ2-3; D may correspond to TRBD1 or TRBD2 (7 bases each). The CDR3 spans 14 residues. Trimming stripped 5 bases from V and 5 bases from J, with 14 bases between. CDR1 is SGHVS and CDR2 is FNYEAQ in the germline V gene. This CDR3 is CASSRDREGDTQYF. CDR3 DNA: TGTGCCAGCAGCCGTGACAGGGAGGGAGATACGCAGTATTTT.

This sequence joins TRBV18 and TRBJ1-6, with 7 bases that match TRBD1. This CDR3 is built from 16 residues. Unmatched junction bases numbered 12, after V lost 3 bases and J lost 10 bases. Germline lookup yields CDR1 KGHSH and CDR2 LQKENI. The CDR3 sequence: CASSPALRGGQSPLHF. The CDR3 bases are TGTGCCAGCTCACCCGCACTCAGAGGGGGCCAATCACCCCTCCACTTT.

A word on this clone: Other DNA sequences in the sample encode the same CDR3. Here the CDR3 DNA reads TGTGCCAGCAGCTTAGGAGGGGGAAACACCATATATTTT. Its protein is CASSLGGGNTIYF. The genes are TRBV7-9 and TRBJ1-3, with D unclear. Trimming took 1 base from V and 4 from J, leaving 5 bases between them. CDR3 length equals 13 residues. The germline gives CDR1 SEHNR, CDR2 FQNEAQ (reference sequence).

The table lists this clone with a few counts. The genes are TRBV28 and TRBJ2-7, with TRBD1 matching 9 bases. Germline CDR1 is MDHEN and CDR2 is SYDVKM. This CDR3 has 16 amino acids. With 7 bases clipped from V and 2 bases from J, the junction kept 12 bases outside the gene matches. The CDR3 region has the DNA TGTGCCAGCATTCCAAGCGTCGGGACAGGGCCCTACGAGCAGTACTTC. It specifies CASIPSVGTGPYEQYF.

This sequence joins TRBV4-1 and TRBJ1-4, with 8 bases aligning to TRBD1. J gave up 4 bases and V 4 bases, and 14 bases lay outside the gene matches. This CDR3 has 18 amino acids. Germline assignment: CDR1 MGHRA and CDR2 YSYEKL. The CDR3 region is CASSLTPGVGQVNEKLFF. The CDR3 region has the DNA TGCGCCAGCAGCCTGACTCCGGGGGTGGGACAGGTTAATGAAAAACTGTTTTTT.